This T cell receptor beta chain was obtained from a study of T cells after yellow fever vaccination. Study results and caveats: A large majority of primary-vaccination clones showed up again after the booster (96% CD4, 75% to 90% CD8). FACS-sorted repertoires could contain abundant clonotypes contaminating from the bulk population.

There are a few counts of this clonotype. Its antigen is unknown. V was shortened by 3 bases and J by 8 bases, with 16 bases between the two germline ends. The CDR3 is 14 amino acids. From germline, CDR1 is MGHDK and CDR2 SYGVNS. TCRdb processed the 5' RACE reads anew with MiXCR; each CDR3 protein has one entry. Here the sample spans 250,000 to 350,000 distinct CDR3 sequences, 7.5% to 9.5% being singletons. The chain couples TRBV25-1 to TRBJ1-2; D not certain. The sequence came from a young man who received the YFV17D yellow fever vaccine. This specimen was CD4+ T cells sorted from PBMCs, taken 5 days after the yellow fever booster vaccination. As DNA, the CDR3 is TGTGCCAGCAGTGATGTCGAGAACCGCCCCGGCTACACCTTC. It specifies CASSDVENRPGYTF.